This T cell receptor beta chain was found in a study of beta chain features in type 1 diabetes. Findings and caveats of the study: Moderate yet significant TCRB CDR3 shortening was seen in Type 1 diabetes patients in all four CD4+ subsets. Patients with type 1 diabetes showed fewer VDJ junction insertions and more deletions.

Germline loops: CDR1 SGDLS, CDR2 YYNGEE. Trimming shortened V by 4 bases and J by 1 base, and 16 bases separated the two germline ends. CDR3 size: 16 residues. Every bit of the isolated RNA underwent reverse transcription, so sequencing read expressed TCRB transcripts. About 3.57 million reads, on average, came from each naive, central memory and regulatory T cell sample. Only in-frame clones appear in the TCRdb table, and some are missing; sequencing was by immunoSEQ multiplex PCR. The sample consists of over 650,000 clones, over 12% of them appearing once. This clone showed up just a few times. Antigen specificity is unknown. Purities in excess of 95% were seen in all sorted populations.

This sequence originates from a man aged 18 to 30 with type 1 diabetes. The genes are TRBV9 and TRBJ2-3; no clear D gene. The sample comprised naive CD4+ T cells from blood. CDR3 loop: CASSPMSGIGTDTQYF. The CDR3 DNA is TGTGCCAGCAGCCCCATGAGTGGGATTGGCACAGATACGCAGTATTTT.